A single sample is the source of the 5 T cell receptor beta chains below, sequenced in a study of OX40 agonist ivuxolimab in advanced cancers. Method: immunoSEQ multiplex PCR; TCRdb's copy keeps in-frame clones and lacks some. The sample records about 42,000 clones, approximately 75% being singletons. Specimen: CD4+ or CD8+ T cells sorted from blood, collected in a trial of the OX40 agonist ivuxolimab. The source is an adult with an advanced solid tumor such as melanoma, head and neck, liver or kidney cancer.

The chain has TRBV14 and TRBJ2-6, with TRBD1 as a possible D gene (5 bases). V lost 2 bases to trimming and J lost 4 bases, with 12 bases between them. Germline CDR1 and CDR2: SGHDN and FVKESK. CDR3 length: 16 amino acids. CDR3 amino acids: CASSQSQGLGANVLTF. For the CDR3, the DNA is TGTGCCAGCAGCCAAAGCCAGGGTCTCGGGGCCAACGTCCTGACTTTC.

This sequence joins TRBV2 and TRBJ1-2; D unclear. The CDR3 extends over 11 amino acids. From germline, CDR1 is SNHLY and CDR2 FYNNEI. Trimming cost V 6 bases and J 8 bases, with 10 bases left between them. CDR3 in DNA: TGTGCCAGCAGGGGCCGGGTGGGCTACACCTTC. Its translation: CASRGRVGYTF.

The rearrangement joins TRBV6-6 to TRBJ1-6; a possible D gene is TRBD1 (5 bases). The CDR3 has 15 residues. Germline CDR1 reads MNHNY; CDR2 reads SVGAGI (reference sequence). V was pared by 7 bases and J by 5 bases, with 15 bases between. The CDR3 protein is CASTLAWGNNSPLHF. The CDR3 region has the DNA TGTGCCAGCACCCTTGCATGGGGGAATAATTCACCCCTCCACTTT.

This clone came up a few times. The J gene is TRBJ2-1, the V gene TRBV7-2, with 8 bases that match TRBD2. The CDR3 is made up of 15 amino acids. Looked up from germline, CDR1 is SGHTA and CDR2 is FQGNSA. Trimming at V came to 4 bases and at J to 3 bases, leaving 5 bases not matched to a gene. This CDR3 reads CASSSAGALYNEQFF. The DNA for the CDR3 is TGTGCCAGCAGCTCAGCGGGAGCACTCTACAATGAGCAGTTCTTC.

The V call is TRBV2, the J call TRBJ2-5; maybe TRBD2 (6 bases). Per the germline V gene, CDR1 is SNHLY and CDR2 is FYNNEI. The V end lost 6 bases, the J end lost 2 bases, and 22 bases lay between the germline ends. The CDR3 spans 17 residues. CDR3 nucleotides: TGTGCCAGCAGCCCCACCTGGGCCCTCAGCGGGCAAGAGACCCAGTACTTC. Its protein product is CASSPTWALSGQETQYF.